The entry that follows covers one TCR beta chain sequence. The source of the sample is a study of T cell responses to AZD1222 COVID-19 vaccine. The CDR3 has 14 amino acids. Germline CDR1 and CDR2: SGHAT and FQNNGV. V was trimmed by 4 bases and J by 4 bases, leaving 14 bases between them. Data came from immunoSEQ multiplex PCR; TCRdb stores just in-frame clones and leaves some out. The sample has roughly 42,000 clones; over 70% are singletons. Sequenced material: peripheral blood, taken on day 0 of AZD1222 vaccination. This receptor was taken from an adult in good health. V gene TRBV11-2 combines with J gene TRBJ2-7, with D perhaps matching TRBD1 or TRBD2 (5 bases each). CDR3 region: CASSSTGTVYEQYF. The CDR3 DNA is TGTGCCAGCAGCTCCACCGGGACGGTTTACGAGCAGTACTTC.